The table lists the clone carrying this TCR beta chain with many counts. The TCR beta library used iRepertoire HTBI primers with Arm-PCR amplification of CDR3. MiXCR, applied by TCRdb to the multiplex PCR reads, yields one record per CDR3 protein. The sample includes some 500,000 distinct CDR3 sequences, about 13% of them seen just once. The sample is drawn from a study of regulatory T cells in long-lasting Graves disease. Time point specified: newly diagnosed GD, antithyroid drugs for less than 3 months. Researchers made the TCR library from RNA that was extracted from PBMCs. V lost 5 bases, J lost 6 bases, and 17 bases lay in between. The CDR3 spans 14 residues. This same sample was also taken into another study, of T cells in Graves' hyperthyroidism and ophthalmopathy. That source reports: The model forecast ophthalmopathy, anticipating it by a median 6.5 months before onset.

The sample was peripheral blood mononuclear cells (PBMCs), taken at new diagnosis, from a patient treated with antithyroid drugs. The source is a man aged 25-40 years with Graves disease. The chain couples TRBV12-3 or TRBV12-4 to TRBJ2-7; D gene uncertain. CDR3 nucleotide sequence: TGTGCCAGCAGTCCCCTAAGTACTGCCCTCGAGCAGTACTTC. This codes for CASSPLSTALEQYF.